A selection of T cell receptor beta chains follows, all from one sample in a study of shared clonotypes between healthy human individuals. Profiled with immunoSEQ multiplex PCR; TCRdb holds only in-frame clones, not every one. Among fewer than 650,000 clones listed, 60% to 85% were seen once. Sequenced material: PBMCs. These receptors originate from a woman aged 40 to 50 in good health. Some clones in this sample may be carry-over from other donors' samples. Both conserved end residues are part of each CDR3. A D gene is named only where the DNA matches it firmly. For some rows the clone size is stated as once, few or many, or as a class when expanded; others skip it.

V gene	clone size	J gene	D gene	CDR3 DNA	CDR3 protein
TRBV7-2	.	TRBJ2-7	TRBD1	TGTGCCAGCAGCTCCAACAGGGGGCTTGAGCAGTACTTC	CASSSNRGLEQYF
TRBV19	few	TRBJ1-5	.	TGTGCCAGTAGTGTGGGACTGCCCGAGGGGCCCCAGCATTTT	CASSVGLPEGPQHF
TRBV4-3	.	TRBJ2-7	.	TGCGCCAGCAGCCAAGGGGTAATTTGGTATGAGGGAAACCGAGGCTACGAGCAGTACTTC	CASSQGVIWYEGNRGYEQYF
TRBV28	.	TRBJ1-1	.	TGTGCCAGCAAACGGCTAGGGTTTCCCACTGAAGCTTTCTTT	CASKRLGFPTEAFF
TRBV7-2	.	TRBJ2-7	.	TGTGCCAGCAGCTTCGGGGTCCTTTATGGCGAGCAGTACTTC	CASSFGVLYGEQYF
TRBV18	many	TRBJ1-2	.	TGTGCCAGCTCACCTGACACACGGAGCTATGGCTACACCTTC	CASSPDTRSYGYTF
TRBV28	once	TRBJ2-4	.	TGTGCCAGCAGTGAGGGGGACAAAAACATTCAGTACTTC	CASSEGDKNIQYF
TRBV9	.	TRBJ2-7	TRBD1	TGTGCCAGCAGCTTAAAAATCCTCCGACAGGGCCCCTACGAGCAGTACTTC	CASSLKILRQGPYEQYF
TRBV5-4	.	TRBJ2-2	TRBD2	TGTGCCAGCAGCTTGGCAGGACGGGGGGCGAACACCGGGGAGCTGTTTTTT	CASSLAGRGANTGELFF
TRBV14	.	TRBJ1-4	.	TGTGCCAGCAGCCAAGCGGGGTTTAATGAAAAACTGTTTTTT	CASSQAGFNEKLFF
TRBV14	few	TRBJ2-1	TRBD1	TGTGCCAGCAGCCAAGCGGGGGACAGGGCTAGCAATGAGCAGTTCTTC	CASSQAGDRASNEQFF
TRBV19	few	TRBJ1-4	.	TGTGCCAGTAGTCCGTTCCACACAACTAATGAAAAACTGTTTTTT	CASSPFHTTNEKLFF
TRBV5-1	.	TRBJ2-3	TRBD2	TGCGCCAGCAGCTTGGCCCCAGCGGGGTCCACAGATACGCAGTATTTT	CASSLAPAGSTDTQYF
TRBV11-2	few	TRBJ2-1	TRBD2	TGTGCCAGCGGGACTAGCGGCTACAATGAGCAGTTCTTC	CASGTSGYNEQFF
TRBV6-1	few	TRBJ1-5	TRBD1	TGTGCCAGCAGTGTGAGCACGGGACAGTCGTCCTCTCAGCCCCAGCATTTT	CASSVSTGQSSSQPQHF
TRBV7-2	many	TRBJ1-5	.	TGTGCCAGCAGCTTGGACAGCTATCAGCCCCAGCATTTT	CASSLDSYQPQHF
TRBV2	.	TRBJ1-5	.	TGTGCCAGCAGCGGTGGGTTGAGCAATCAGCCCCAGCATTTT	CASSGGLSNQPQHF
TRBV6-6	.	TRBJ2-2	.	TGTGCCAGTGTCCGGGTGGCCGGGGAGCTGTTTTTT	CASVRVAGELFF
TRBV9	.	TRBJ2-2	.	TGTGCCAGCAGCCCAGGCGGGAACACCGGGGAGCTGTTTTTT	CASSPGGNTGELFF
TRBV6-4	.	TRBJ1-2	.	TGTGCCATCGAGGGAGGGGGGAATTATGGCTACACCTTC	CAIEGGGNYGYTF
TRBV5-4	.	TRBJ2-3	.	TGTGCCAGCAGCTTGGTGGGAGGAAGCACAGATACGCAGTATTTT	CASSLVGGSTDTQYF
TRBV28	.	TRBJ2-7	.	TGTGCCAGCAGTCCCCCCGGGCGTGAGCAGTACTTC	CASSPPGREQYF
TRBV7-3	.	TRBJ2-6	.	TGTGCCAGCAGTCCGATGGCCGGGGCCAACGTCCTGACTTTC	CASSPMAGANVLTF
TRBV9	.	TRBJ2-1	.	TGTGCCAGCAGCGCGGGACTGGGATACAATGAGCAGTTCTTC	CASSAGLGYNEQFF